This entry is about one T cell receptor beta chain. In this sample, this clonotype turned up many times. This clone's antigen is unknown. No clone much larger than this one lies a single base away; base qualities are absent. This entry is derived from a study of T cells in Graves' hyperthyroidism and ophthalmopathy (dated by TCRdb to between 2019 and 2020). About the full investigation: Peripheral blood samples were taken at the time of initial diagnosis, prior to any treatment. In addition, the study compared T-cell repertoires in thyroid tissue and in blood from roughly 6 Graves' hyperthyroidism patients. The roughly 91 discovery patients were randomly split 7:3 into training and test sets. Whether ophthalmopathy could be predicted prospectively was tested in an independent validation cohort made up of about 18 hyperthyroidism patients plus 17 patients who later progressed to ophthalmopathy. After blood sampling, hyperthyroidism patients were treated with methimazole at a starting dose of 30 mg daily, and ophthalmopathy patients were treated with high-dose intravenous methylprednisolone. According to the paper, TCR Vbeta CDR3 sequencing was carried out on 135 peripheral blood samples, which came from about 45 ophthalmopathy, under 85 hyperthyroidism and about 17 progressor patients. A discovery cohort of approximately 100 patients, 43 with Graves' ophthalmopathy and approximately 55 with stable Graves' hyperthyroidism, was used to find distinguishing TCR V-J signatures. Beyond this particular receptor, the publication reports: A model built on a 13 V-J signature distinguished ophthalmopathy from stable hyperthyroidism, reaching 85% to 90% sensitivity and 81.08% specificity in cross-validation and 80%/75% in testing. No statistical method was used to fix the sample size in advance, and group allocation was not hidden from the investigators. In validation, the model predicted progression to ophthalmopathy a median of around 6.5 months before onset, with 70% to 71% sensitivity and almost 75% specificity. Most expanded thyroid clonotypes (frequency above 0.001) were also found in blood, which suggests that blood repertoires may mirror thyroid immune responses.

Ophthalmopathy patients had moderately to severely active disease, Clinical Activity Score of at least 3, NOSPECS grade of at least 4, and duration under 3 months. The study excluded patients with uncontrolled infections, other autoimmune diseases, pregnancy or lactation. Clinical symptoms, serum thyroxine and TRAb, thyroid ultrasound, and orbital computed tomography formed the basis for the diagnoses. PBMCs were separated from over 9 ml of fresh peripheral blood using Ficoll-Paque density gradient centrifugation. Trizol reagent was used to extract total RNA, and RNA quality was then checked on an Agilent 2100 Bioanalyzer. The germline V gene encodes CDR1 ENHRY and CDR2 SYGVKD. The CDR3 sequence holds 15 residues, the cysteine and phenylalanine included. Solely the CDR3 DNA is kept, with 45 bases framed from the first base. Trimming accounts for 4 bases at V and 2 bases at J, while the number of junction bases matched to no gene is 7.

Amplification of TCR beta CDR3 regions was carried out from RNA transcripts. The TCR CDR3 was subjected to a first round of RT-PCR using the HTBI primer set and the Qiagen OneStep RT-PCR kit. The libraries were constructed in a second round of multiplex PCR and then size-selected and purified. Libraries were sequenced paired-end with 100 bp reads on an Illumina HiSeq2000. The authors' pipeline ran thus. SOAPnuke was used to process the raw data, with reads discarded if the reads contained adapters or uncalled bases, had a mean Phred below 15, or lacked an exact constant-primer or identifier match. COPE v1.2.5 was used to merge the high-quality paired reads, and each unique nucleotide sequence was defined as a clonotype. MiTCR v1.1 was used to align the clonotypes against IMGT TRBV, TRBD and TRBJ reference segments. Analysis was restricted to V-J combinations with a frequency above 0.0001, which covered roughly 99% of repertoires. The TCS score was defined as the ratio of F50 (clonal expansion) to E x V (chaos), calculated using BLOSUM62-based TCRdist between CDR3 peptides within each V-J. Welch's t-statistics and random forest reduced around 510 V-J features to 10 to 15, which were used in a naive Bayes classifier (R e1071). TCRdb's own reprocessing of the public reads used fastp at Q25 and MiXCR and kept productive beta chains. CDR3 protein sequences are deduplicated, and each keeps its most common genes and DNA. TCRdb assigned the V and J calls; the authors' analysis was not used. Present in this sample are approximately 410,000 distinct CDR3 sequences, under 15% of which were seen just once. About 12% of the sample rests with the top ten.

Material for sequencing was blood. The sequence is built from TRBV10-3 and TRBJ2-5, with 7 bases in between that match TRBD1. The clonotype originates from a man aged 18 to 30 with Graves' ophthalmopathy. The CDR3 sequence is CAISAGTEYQETQYF. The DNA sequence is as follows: TGTGCCATCAGTGCTGGGACAGAATATCAAGAGACCCAGTACTTC.